These 21 T cell receptor beta chains were all obtained from the same sample, sequenced in a study of T-cell reconstitution after alpha-beta-depleted transplantation in children. The authors prepared the TCRbeta library with unique molecular identifiers. TCRdb processed the PCR reads anew with MiXCR; each CDR3 protein has one entry. The sample contains 540,000 or so distinct CDR3 sequences, 23% of which appear only once. Sample: PBMCs, mostly from graft donor cells, taken 360 days after TCRalphabeta/CD19-depleted stem cell transplant. The receptors come from a boy under two years old who had a stem cell transplant for acute myeloid leukemia, so the T cells may come from the graft donor.

Only a few counts were recorded for this clonotype. The chain uses TRBV7-2 and TRBJ2-1; 8 nucleotides match TRBD2. The J segment lost 0 bases and the V segment lost 5 bases, leaving 6 bases of the junction unmatched. The CDR3 has 16 amino acids. Germline V gene lookup returns CDR1 SGHTA and CDR2 FQGNSA. CDR3: CASSPGGGYSYNEQFF. The CDR3, as DNA: TGTGCCAGCAGCCCGGGGGGGGGGTACTCCTACAATGAGCAGTTCTTC.

The chain carries TRBV29-1 and TRBJ2-6, with D perhaps TRBD1 or TRBD2 (5 bases each). V was clipped by 6 bases and J by 0 bases, with 12 bases between them. Germline V gene data show CDR1 as SQVTM and CDR2 as ANQGSEA. CDR3 size: 15 residues. The CDR3 coding sequence is TGCAGCGTGGGACGGGCCGACTCTGGGGCCAACGTCCTGACTTTC. This codes for CSVGRADSGANVLTF. Using reference TRBV29-1 and TRBJ2-6 for the parts outside the CDR3, the full variable domain is SAVISQKPSRDICQRGTSLTIQCQVDSQVTMMFWYRQQPGQSLTLIATANQGSEATYESGFVIDKFPISRPNLTFSTLTVSNMSPEDSSIYLCSVGRADSGANVLTFGAGSRLTVL.

This clonotype was picked up many times. V and J are TRBV7-9 and TRBJ2-7; D might be TRBD1 (6 bases). This CDR3 spans 13 amino acids. Trimming pared 5 bases from V and 3 bases from J, leaving 11 bases between. The germline gives CDR1 SEHNR, CDR2 FQNEAQ (reference sequence). This CDR3 is CASSEQGLYEQYF. The CDR3 region has the DNA TGTGCCAGCAGCGAGCAGGGGCTCTACGAGCAGTACTTC.

This clonotype was seen at least ten times. The V and J genes are TRBV6-2 or TRBV6-3 and TRBJ2-2; D is uncertain. The V gene lost 8 bases and the J gene lost 5 bases, with 12 bases spanning the gap. Germline CDR1 MNHEY, CDR2 SVGEGT. This CDR3 is built from 13 residues. The CDR3 is CASRQGWTGELFF. DNA for the CDR3: TGTGCCAGCCGCCAAGGGTGGACCGGGGAGCTGTTTTTT.

The chain employs TRBV20-1 and TRBJ1-4; D is uncertain. Trimming pared 3 bases from V and 8 bases from J, leaving 25 bases between. The germline CDR1 and CDR2 sequences are DFQATT and SNEGSKA (reference sequence). The CDR3 sequence is 17 residues long. CDR3 sequence: CSARGWAPGHLEEKLFF. The CDR3 nucleotides are TGCAGTGCTAGGGGGTGGGCACCGGGTCACCTTGAGGAAAAACTGTTTTTT.

The chain combines TRBV20-1 with TRBJ1-3; 7 positions agree with TRBD1. With 6 bases clipped from V and 1 base from J, the junction kept 6 bases outside the gene matches. Per the germline V gene, CDR1 is DFQATT and CDR2 is SNEGSKA (reference sequence). The CDR3 is 14 residues long. DNA of the CDR3: TGCAGTGCGGCAGGGGGAGGGTCTGGAAACACCATATATTTT. Its translation: CSAAGGGSGNTIYF.

This clonotype appeared many times. The J gene is TRBJ1-4, the V gene TRBV5-6; D unclear. The germline V and J ends were trimmed by 3 bases and 8 bases, with 14 bases remaining between them. The germline gives CDR1 SGHDT, CDR2 YYEEEE. The CDR3 runs to 14 residues. The CDR3 protein is CASSSPGRGEKLFF. In nucleotides, the CDR3 is TGTGCCAGCAGCTCTCCGGGGAGAGGGGAAAAACTGTTTTTT.

The table lists this clonotype with many counts. This chain connects TRBV5-1 to TRBJ2-3; 9 bases align to TRBD2. The junction had 3 bases not matched to a gene; V was cut back by 0 bases and J by 1 base. Germline values: CDR1 SGHRS, CDR2 YFSETQ. CDR3 length: 16 residues. Here the CDR3 reads CASSLAIAGGTDTQYF. The CDR3 DNA sequence: TGCGCCAGCAGCTTGGCAATAGCGGGGGGCACAGATACGCAGTATTTT.

In this sample, this clonotype turned up a few times. This chain connects TRBV29-1 to TRBJ1-6; 9 bases align to TRBD1. The germline V gene has CDR1 SQVTM and CDR2 ANQGSEA. After removal of 7 bases from V and 5 bases from J, the junction contained 3 bases not matched to a gene. The CDR3 consists of 13 residues. Here the CDR3 reads CSAWTGDNSPLHF. CDR3 in DNA: TGCAGCGCCTGGACAGGGGATAATTCACCCCTCCACTTT.

CDR3 bases: TGTGCCAGCTCACCCCAGCTCGCGGGGACAAACAATGAGCAGTTCTTC. Encoded protein: CASSPQLAGTNNEQFF. This chain uses TRBV18 with TRBJ2-1; either TRBD1 or TRBD2 may fit D (6 bases each). Germline lookup yields CDR1 KGHSH and CDR2 LQKENI. V lost 3 bases and J lost 5, with 17 bases in between. CDR3 length equals 16 residues.

This chain joins TRBV5-1 and TRBJ1-1, with no clear D. Germline CDR1 SGHRS, CDR2 YFSETQ. V lost 0 bases and J lost 2, with 5 bases in between. The CDR3 spans 13 residues. CDR3 sequence: CASSLGFNTEAFF. CDR3 coding DNA: TGCGCCAGCAGCTTGGGGTTTAACACTGAAGCTTTCTTT. The variable domain in full, with the rest retrieved from reference TRBV5-1 and TRBJ1-1, is KAGVTQTPRYLIKTRGQQVTLSCSPISGHRSVSWYQQTPGQGLQFLFEYFSETQRNKGNFPGRFSGRQFSNSRSEMNVSTLELGDSALYLCASSLGFNTEAFFGQGTRLTVV.

This clonotype appeared a few times. The CDR3 protein is CASRPGQGIVPYTEAFF. The CDR3 coding sequence is TGTGCCAGCAGGCCGGGACAGGGGATTGTCCCCTACACTGAAGCTTTCTTT. This chain joins TRBV6-5 and TRBJ1-1; 10 nucleotides align to TRBD1. The CDR3 length is 17 residues. CDR1 is MNHEY and CDR2 is SVGAGI in the germline V gene. Trimming cost V 6 bases and J 3 bases; bases outside gene matches: 13.

This clonotype has at least ten counts. This chain joins TRBV5-5 and TRBJ2-3; 12 nucleotides align to TRBD2. Germline loops: CDR1 SGHKS, CDR2 YYEKEE (reference sequence). Unmatched junction bases numbered 4, after V lost 2 bases and J lost 3 bases. The CDR3 extends over 16 amino acids. The CDR3 spells CASSFLTSGGTDTQYF. The CDR3 DNA reads as TGTGCCAGCAGCTTCTTGACTAGCGGGGGTACAGATACGCAGTATTTT.

The J gene is TRBJ2-2, the V gene TRBV12-3 or TRBV12-4, with 7 nucleotides matching TRBD2. V trimming: 6 bases; J trimming: 3 bases; junction bases outside the gene matches: 19. This CDR3 is built from 19 residues. The CDR3 loop is CASSPRRLTSAGDTGELFF. As DNA, the CDR3 is TGTGCCAGCAGCCCTAGGAGGCTTACTAGCGCCGGGGACACCGGGGAGCTGTTTTTT.

The rearrangement joins TRBV15 to TRBJ1-5; a weak D match, TRBD1 (5 bases). Germline V CDR1 and CDR2: LNHNV, YYDKDF (reference sequence). Trimming cost V 5 bases and J 5 bases, with 13 bases left between them. This CDR3 spans 14 amino acids. The CDR3: CATSAAGGDQPQHF. The CDR3 DNA reads TGTGCCACCAGCGCGGCCGGGGGGGATCAGCCCCAGCATTTT.

The chain uses TRBV12-3 or TRBV12-4 and TRBJ1-2; weak D call: TRBD1 (5 bases). V lost 4 bases and J lost 4, with 13 bases in between. CDR3 size: 14 residues. Here the CDR3 reads CASSSGGSGYGYTF. As DNA, the CDR3 is TGTGCCAGCAGTTCGGGGGGGTCGGGCTATGGCTACACCTTC.

The rearrangement uses TRBV27 and TRBJ2-7; no firm D call. The CDR3 contains 15 residues. The ends were cut back, 0 bases at V and 2 bases at J, with 11 bases in the middle. In germline, CDR1 is MNHEY, CDR2 SMNVEV (reference sequence). This CDR3 is CASSLSDGSPYEQYF. In DNA, the CDR3 is TGTGCCAGCAGTTTATCCGACGGGTCCCCCTACGAGCAGTACTTC.

This clonotype was seen a handful of times. The chain recombines TRBV28 with TRBJ2-7, with 12 positions matching TRBD2. The CDR3 is 14 amino acids. Germline trimming cut 7 bases from V and 3 bases from J; bases unmatched to any gene: 4. Germline CDR1 reads MDHEN; CDR2 reads SYDVKM. The CDR3 sequence: CASIPTSGSYEQYV. CDR3 bases: TGTGCCAGCATCCCGACTAGCGGGAGCTACGAGCAGTACGTC.

This clonotype was observed a handful of times. One junction end does not reproduce the germline sequence, and a read error may be involved. The chain joins TRBV12-3 or TRBV12-4 to TRBJ2-1; 8 bases align to TRBD1. The CDR3 sequence is 13 residues long. The CDR3 region is CASSLQGGTTKIF. The CDR3 coding sequence is TGTGCCAGCAGTCTACAGGGGGGTACTACAAAGATCTTC.

At least ten counts were recorded for this clonotype. V is TRBV29-1 and J is TRBJ2-5, with TRBD1 identical over 8 bases. Germline V gene lookup returns CDR1 SQVTM and CDR2 ANQGSEA. Trimming removed 4 bases from V and 5 bases from J; junction bases left unmatched: 9. The CDR3 runs 14 residues. CDR3 residues: CSVVETGVFETQYF. For the CDR3, the DNA is TGCAGCGTTGTCGAGACAGGGGTTTTCGAGACCCAGTACTTC. Full variable domain (remainder filled in from reference TRBV29-1 and TRBJ2-5): SAVISQKPSRDICQRGTSLTIQCQVDSQVTMMFWYRQQPGQSLTLIATANQGSEATYESGFVIDKFPISRPNLTFSTLTVSNMSPEDSSIYLCSVVETGVFETQYFGPGTRLLVL.

This clonotype was detected only a few times. The chain carries TRBV20-1 and TRBJ2-7, with a weak D call TRBD1 (5 bases). Germline V gene data show CDR1 as DFQATT and CDR2 as SNEGSKA (reference sequence). V was trimmed by 1 base and J by 3 bases, leaving 10 bases between them. CDR3 length: 13 residues. This CDR3 reads CSARASGHYEQYV. CDR3 DNA sequence: TGCAGTGCTAGAGCTTCAGGACACTACGAGCAGTACGTC.